Listed below are T cell receptor beta chains from one sample, sequenced in a study of blood T cells in healthy people across ages. TCRdb itself ran the 5' RACE reads through MiXCR, one entry per CDR3 protein. Among around 1.7 million distinct CDR3 sequences listed, 28% were seen once. What was sequenced was blood. The origin of the receptors is a woman aged 25 to 45 in good health. CDR3s include the opening cysteine and the closing phenylalanine or tryptophan. A D gene is named only where the DNA matches it firmly. Size values are once, few and many counts, or a class for expanded clones, and some rows have none.

TRBJ2-7 | many | - | TRBV20-1 | TGCAGTGCGCCCGGACGGGATACCTACGAGCAGTACTTC | CSAPGRDTYEQYF
TRBJ1-4 | - | - | TRBV11-2 | TGTGCCAGCAGCTTAGGAACAATATCGAATGAAAAACGGTTTTTT | CASSLGTISNEKRFF
TRBJ2-3 | few | - | TRBV29-1 | TGCAGCGTTGTGACAGACACTAGCACAGATACGCAGTATTTT | CSVVTDTSTDTQYF
TRBJ1-3 | - | - | TRBV12-3/TRBV12-4 | TGTGCCAGCAGTTTACGTCCTGGAAACACCATATATTTT | CASSLRPGNTIYF
TRBJ2-1 | few | - | TRBV12-3/TRBV12-4 | TGTGCCAGCAGTTTACTCCGCAAAGACAATGAGCAGTTCTTC | CASSLLRKDNEQFF
TRBJ2-7 | few | - | TRBV5-1 | TGCACCAGCAGCTTGAATGAAGAGCAGTACTTC | CTSSLNEEQYF
TRBJ1-2 | - | - | TRBV6-1 | TGTGCCAGCAATAGACAGGAACGCTATGGCTACACCTTC | CASNRQERYGYTF
TRBJ2-7 | - | TRBD2 | TRBV12-3/TRBV12-4 | TGTGCCAGCAGTTCTAGCGGGAGGATATCCTACGAGCAGTACTTC | CASSSSGRISYEQYF
TRBJ2-2 | - | - | TRBV21-1 | TGTGCCAGCAGCAAGTACGCCGGGACAGCGAACACCGGGGAGCTGTTTTTT | CASSKYAGTANTGELFF
TRBJ2-1 | few | TRBD2 | TRBV12-3/TRBV12-4 | TGTGCCAGCAGTGCCGGGGGGGGTACGTTTAATGAGCAGTTCTTC | CASSAGGGTFNEQFF
TRBJ2-3 | - | TRBD1 | TRBV4-1 | TGCGCCAGCAGTCAAGGGATCCTGACAGGGGGGACCACAGATACGCAGTATTTT | CASSQGILTGGTTDTQYF
TRBJ1-2 | - | - | TRBV5-1 | TGCGCCAGCAGTTATGAAGGGGGGGCGTATGGCTACACCTTC | CASSYEGGAYGYTF
TRBJ2-1 | - | - | TRBV19 | TGTGCCAGTAGTATAGGAGATTTTGTCCAGTTCTTC | CASSIGDFVQFF
TRBJ2-4 | few | - | TRBV20-1 | TGCAGTGCTAGGGCACCCGGAGGTGGAAACATTCAGTACTTC | CSARAPGGGNIQYF
TRBJ2-4 | many | - | TRBV7-2 | TGTGCCAGCAGAGGACCGAGTAAAAACATTCAGTACTTC | CASRGPSKNIQYF
TRBJ1-1 | - | - | TRBV30 | TGTGCCTGGAGCTACGGTCCTGAAGCTTTCTTT | CAWSYGPEAFF
TRBJ2-3 | few | - | TRBV7-3 | TGTGCCAGCAGCCGGGAACTTTACACAGATACGCAGTATTTT | CASSRELYTDTQYF
TRBJ1-2 | few | TRBD1 | TRBV10-3 | TGTGCCATCAGTGACCGAGACAGGGGAAGTTATGGCTACACCTTC | CAISDRDRGSYGYTF
TRBJ2-7 | - | TRBD1 | TRBV28 | TGTGCCAGCAGTTCGACCGGCGGACAGGCAATCTCCTACGAGCAGTACTTC | CASSSTGGQAISYEQYF
TRBJ2-1 | many | TRBD2 | TRBV18 | TGTGCCAGCTCACCAGGGCGCCTAGCGGGATCGTTCTTC | CASSPGRLAGSFF
TRBJ1-2 | - | TRBD1 | TRBV28 | TGTGCCAGCAGTTTATCGGCCAGGGGGGGTGGCTACACCTTC | CASSLSARGGGYTF
TRBJ2-4 | few | TRBD1 | TRBV7-2 | TGTGCCAGCAGCTACCCAACAGGGGGCTTAGCCAAAAACATTCAGTACTTC | CASSYPTGGLAKNIQYF
TRBJ2-3 | - | TRBD2 | TRBV11-2 | TGTGCCAGCAGCTTAGGTGGACTAGCGGGGGGCACGCAGTATTTT | CASSLGGLAGGTQYF
TRBJ1-2 | few | - | TRBV20-1 | TGCAGTGCCAACTCCGGGACAACTATCTATGGTGGCTACACCTTC | CSANSGTTIYGGYTF
TRBJ1-5 | - | TRBD1 | TRBV2 | TGTGCCATCAGACAGGGAGGAAGTCAGCCCCAGCATTTT | CAIRQGGSQPQHF
TRBJ2-4 | - | TRBD1 | TRBV5-1 | TGCGCCAGCAGCCGAGAGGGGGCAAACATTCAGTACTTC | CASSREGANIQYF
TRBJ2-3 | many | TRBD2 | TRBV11-2 | TGTGCCAGCAGCTTCCCCCGAGGGACTAGCGGCAGCACAGATACGCAGTATTTT | CASSFPRGTSGSTDTQYF
TRBJ2-4 | - | TRBD1 | TRBV4-1 | TGCGCCAGCAGCCTTTCCATTCGACAGGGGGCCAAAAACATTCAGTACTTC | CASSLSIRQGAKNIQYF
TRBJ2-1 | many | TRBD1 | TRBV5-6 | TGTGCCAGCAGAGACAGGGATAGCTCCTACAATGAGCAGTTCTTC | CASRDRDSSYNEQFF
TRBJ2-7 | many | - | TRBV27 | TGTGCCAGCAGTCCATACACCAATCCCTACGAGCAGTACTTC | CASSPYTNPYEQYF
TRBJ2-7 | few | - | TRBV4-1 | TGCGCCAGCAGCCAAGAGAGGCGGGGAACCTACGAGCAGTACTTC | CASSQERRGTYEQYF
TRBJ2-7 | few | - | TRBV11-2 | TGTGCCAGCAGCCCCTCCGGGACCCCTTCCTACGAGCAGTACTTC | CASSPSGTPSYEQYF
TRBJ2-2 | - | - | TRBV7-2 | TGTGCCAGCAGCTTAGGTCAGAACACCGGGGAGCCGTTTTTT | CASSLGQNTGEPFF
TRBJ1-2 | few | TRBD1 | TRBV6-5 | TGTGCCAGCACCCTTGACAGGGTTGGCTACACCTTC | CASTLDRVGYTF
TRBJ2-2 | - | - | TRBV7-3 | TGTGCCAGCAGCTATCTTCTCGGCGGGGAGCGGTTTTTT | CASSYLLGGERFF
TRBJ1-2 | few | - | TRBV7-2 | TGTGCCAGCAGCGTACAGGGCAAAGACTATGGCTACACCTTC | CASSVQGKDYGYTF
TRBJ2-1 | - | TRBD2 | TRBV19 | TGTGCCAGTAGATCGGGACTAGCGGGAGTCAGTAATGAGCAGTTCTTC | CASRSGLAGVSNEQFF
TRBJ2-1 | - | TRBD2 | TRBV9 | TGTGCCAGCAGCCTTACTAGCGGGGAGGTTGAGCAGTTCTTC | CASSLTSGEVEQFF
TRBJ2-7 | many | TRBD2 | TRBV7-2 | TGTGCCAGCAGCCCATTAGCGGGAGCTGCCGAGCAGTACTTC | CASSPLAGAAEQYF
TRBJ2-1 | - | - | TRBV7-2 | TGTGCCAGCAGCACCCGAGCGGGTTGGTCGGAGCAGTTCTTC | CASSTRAGWSEQFF
TRBJ1-5 | - | TRBD1 | TRBV12-3/TRBV12-4 | TGTGCCAGCAGGGGGGACAGGTTTGAGCCCCAGCATTTT | CASRGDRFEPQHF
TRBJ2-1 | few | TRBD2 | TRBV20-1 | TGCAGTGCTAGGCGGGAGGTTGAGCAGTTCTTC | CSARREVEQFF